The next 22 T cell receptor beta chains were all read from a single sample in a study of blood T cells in healthy people across ages. The second PCR ran roughly 6 to 12 cycles with a sample-barcoded 5' primer and J-beta primers. In TCRdb, the 5' RACE reads were re-called with MiXCR into one record per CDR3 protein. The sample has about 760,000 distinct CDR3 sequences, around 25% seen once; the top ten hold more than 7.5%. These data were also filed under a second study, of T cells of mothers and their children.

Sequencing input: blood. These receptors were obtained from a boy between 5 and 17 years old in good health.

This clonotype was observed a handful of times. The chain links TRBV10-3 to TRBJ2-5; 10 bases are a match to TRBD1. Germline CDR1 reads ENHRY; CDR2 reads SYGVKD. V lost 7 bases and J lost 2; bases outside the gene matches: 4. This CDR3 region has 14 residues. The DNA for the CDR3 is TGTGCCATCATGGGACAGGGGTTTCAAGAGACCCAGTACTTC. Translation gives CAIMGQGFQETQYF.

The chain links TRBV20-1 to TRBJ2-5; 9 bases agree with TRBD2. After removal of 4 bases from V and 7 bases from J, the junction contained 13 bases not matched to a gene. In germline, CDR1 is DFQATT, CDR2 SNEGSKA (reference sequence). The CDR3 consists of 15 residues. This chain's CDR3 is CSAMIAGALSVTQYF. The CDR3 nucleotides read TGCAGTGCTATGATAGCGGGAGCCTTGTCGGTGACCCAGTACTTC.

The V gene is TRBV2, the J gene TRBJ2-1; D possibly corresponds to TRBD2 (5 bases). V lost 3 bases and J lost 5, with 11 bases in between. CDR3 length equals 14 residues. Germline V lookup: CDR1 SNHLY, CDR2 FYNNEI. The CDR3 DNA is TGTGCCAGCAGTGACCCTAGCAGAGACAATGAGCAGTTCTTC. Protein: CASSDPSRDNEQFF.

The V and J genes are TRBV2 and TRBJ1-2; D not certain. Per the germline V gene, CDR1 is SNHLY and CDR2 is FYNNEI. V lost 5 bases and J lost 6, with 19 bases in between. The CDR3 is made up of 15 amino acids. The CDR3 region is CASSPEMASSDGYTF. Here the CDR3 DNA reads TGTGCCAGCAGTCCTGAGATGGCCAGTAGCGATGGCTACACCTTC.

This chain connects TRBV6-2 or TRBV6-3 to TRBJ2-7, with D possibly called TRBD1 or TRBD2 (5 bases each). V was clipped by 0 bases and J by 2 bases, with 17 bases between them. CDR3 length: 17 residues. Germline V gene data show CDR1 as MNHEY and CDR2 as SVGEGT. The CDR3 reads CASSYSTARGPTYEQYF. The DNA of the CDR3 is TGTGCCAGCAGTTACTCAACTGCTCGGGGCCCCACCTACGAGCAGTACTTC.

The J gene is TRBJ2-7, the V gene TRBV11-2; possible D gene TRBD2, 5 bases. Germline V lookup: CDR1 SGHAT, CDR2 FQNNGV. V gave up 5 bases and J gave up 6 bases, with 20 bases separating them. The CDR3 runs to 15 residues. Here the CDR3 reads CASSGKGLGLVEQYF. The CDR3 nucleotides are TGTGCCAGCAGCGGGAAGGGTCTAGGACTTGTCGAGCAGTACTTC.

This chain connects TRBV2 to TRBJ1-3; TRBD1 is a possible D gene (5 bases). The germline V gene encodes CDR1 SNHLY and CDR2 FYNNEI. V was pared by 7 bases and J by 6 bases, with 16 bases between. This CDR3 has 14 amino acids. CDR3 sequence: CASTPFGGENTIYF. The DNA of the CDR3 is TGTGCCAGCACCCCATTTGGGGGAGAAAACACCATATATTTT.

In its sample, this clonotype was seen a few times. The CDR3 nucleotides read TGTGCCAGCAGTTTTTCCCCAGCCTACGAGCAGTACTTC. Encoded protein: CASSFSPAYEQYF. V and J are TRBV28 and TRBJ2-7; D unresolved. The CDR3 totals 13 residues. Germline V gene data show CDR1 as MDHEN and CDR2 as SYDVKM. V was pared by 3 bases and J by 2 bases, with 8 bases between.

Remarks on this clonotype: The CDR3 end shows no conserved phenylalanine or tryptophan, and so a read error is likely. The gene calls are TRBV7-9 and TRBJ2-5; D unclear. Germline V gene lookup returns CDR1 SEHNR and CDR2 FQNEAQ (reference sequence). The V end was cut by 4 bases, the J end by 5 bases, with 17 bases between. This CDR3 is 15 amino acids long. Here the CDR3 DNA reads TGTGCCAGCAGCTCCTCTCTTGACCTTGAGGAGACCCAGTACCTC. It translates to CASSSSLDLEETQYL.

The chain links TRBV29-1 to TRBJ2-3; no firm D call. Trimming stripped 6 bases from V and 4 bases from J, with 5 bases between. The germline V gene encodes CDR1 SQVTM and CDR2 ANQGSEA. The CDR3 runs to 10 residues. As DNA, the CDR3 is TGCAGCGTGCATTCAGATACGCAGTATTTT. This codes for CSVHSDTQYF.

The V call is TRBV7-9, the J call TRBJ2-1; D might be TRBD1 (5 bases). V gave up 5 bases and J gave up 2 bases, with 13 bases separating them. Germline lookup yields CDR1 SEHNR and CDR2 FQNEAQ (reference sequence). CDR3 size: 15 residues. The CDR3 DNA reads as TGTGCCAGCAGCAAACCCTTGGACACCTACAATGAGCAGTTCTTC. It encodes CASSKPLDTYNEQFF. Variable domain in full (rest from reference TRBV7-9 and TRBJ2-1): DTGVSQNPRHKITKRGQNVTFRCDPISEHNRLYWYRQTLGQGPEFLTYFQNEAQLEKSRLLSDRFSAERPKGSFSTLEIQRTEQGDSAMYLCASSKPLDTYNEQFFGPGTRLTVL.

This clonotype was seen just once. This chain links TRBV6-1 with TRBJ2-1; TRBD1 matches 9 bases. The last part of the DNA fits TRBJ2-5 better; the J call may be wrong. The CDR3 length is 16 residues. From germline, CDR1 is MNHNS and CDR2 SASEGT. CDR3: CASSESWGQGGETQYF. Here the CDR3 DNA reads TGTGCCAGCAGTGAAAGTTGGGGACAGGGCGGAGAGACCCAGTACTTC.

This clonotype was seen ten or more times. V usage is TRBV28 and J usage is TRBJ1-2, with D perhaps TRBD1 (5 bases). This CDR3 is built from 13 residues. V was pared by 3 bases and J by 2 bases, with 7 bases between. Germline assignment: CDR1 MDHEN and CDR2 SYDVKM. The CDR3 here is CASSFSGNYGYTF. DNA of the CDR3: TGTGCCAGCAGTTTTTCAGGGAACTATGGCTACACCTTC.

The table lists this clonotype with a few counts. V usage is TRBV5-1 and J usage is TRBJ2-1; D could derive from TRBD1 or TRBD2 (5 bases each). The closer fit of TRBJ2-7 to the DNA end suggests the J call may be wrong. The CDR3 consists of 16 residues. Germline-derived CDR1 and CDR2 are SGHRS and YFSETQ. In DNA, the CDR3 is TGCGCCAGCAGCTTGGCCTCGGGGCCGAGCTCCTACGAGCAGTACTTC. Protein sequence: CASSLASGPSSYEQYF.

The chain employs TRBV6-1 and TRBJ2-7, with D perhaps being TRBD1 or TRBD2 (6 bases each). From germline, CDR1 is MNHNS and CDR2 SASEGT. This CDR3 has 14 amino acids. V was pared by 0 bases and J by 2 bases, with 8 bases between. DNA for the CDR3: TGTGCCAGCAGTGAAGCTAGGGGGGCCTACGAGCAGTACTTC. It encodes CASSEARGAYEQYF.

This sequence joins TRBV4-1 and TRBJ1-4; 7 nucleotides match TRBD1. The CDR3 extends over 17 amino acids. The V and J ends lost 0 bases and 6 bases, in that order; junction bases with no gene match: 10. The germline V gene encodes CDR1 MGHRA and CDR2 YSYEKL. For the CDR3, the DNA is TGCGCCAGCAGCCAAGAGGCATTGGGACAGCGGGATGAAAAACTGTTTTTT. It is translated as CASSQEALGQRDEKLFF.

The V gene is TRBV11-3, the J gene TRBJ2-3; the D gene is possibly TRBD1 (5 bases). Per germline, CDR1 SGHNT and CDR2 YENEEA. This CDR3 contains 17 residues. The V and J ends lost 4 bases and 0 bases respectively, with 17 bases between them. The CDR3 DNA reads TGTGCCAGCAGCTCCATAGAGCAGGGTGCTAGCACAGATACGCAGTATTTT. Protein sequence: CASSSIEQGASTDTQYF.

The chain employs TRBV9 and TRBJ2-5; 8 nucleotides match TRBD1. The assigned J gene may be wrong: the sequence end matches TRBJ2-7 better. CDR3 length: 15 amino acids. Germline V CDR1 and CDR2: SGDLS, YYNGEE. CDR3 loop: CASSVGQGANYEQYF. CDR3 DNA: TGTGCCAGCAGCGTAGGCCAGGGGGCGAACTACGAGCAGTACTTC.

The chain has TRBV20-1 and TRBJ2-5; TRBD2 aligns across 11 bases. J was trimmed by 5 bases and V by 6 bases; bases with no gene match: 11. Germline lookup yields CDR1 DFQATT and CDR2 SNEGSKA (reference sequence). The CDR3 length is 15 residues. The CDR3 protein is CSAQSSGRIRETQYF. For the CDR3, the DNA is TGCAGTGCGCAGTCTAGCGGGAGGATTCGGGAGACCCAGTACTTC.

This clonotype was counted only a few times. The V call is TRBV3-1, the J call TRBJ1-4, with D uncertain. V gave up 3 bases and J gave up 4 bases, with 18 bases separating them. Germline CDR1 LGHDT, CDR2 YNNKEL (reference sequence). The CDR3 has 17 residues. The CDR3 nucleotides are TGTGCCAGCAGCCAGGCCCTCTCGACTGCAATTAATGAAAAACTGTTTTTT. Protein: CASSQALSTAINEKLFF.

This clonotype was detected only a few times. V gene TRBV7-9 combines with J gene TRBJ1-5, with 10 bases that match TRBD1. V lost 0 bases and J lost 7; bases outside the gene matches: 3. The CDR3 length is 15 residues. CDR1 is SEHNR and CDR2 is FQNEAQ in the germline V gene (reference sequence). The CDR3 nucleotides are TGTGCCAGCAGCTTAGCGGACAGGGGGGTACAGCCCCAGCATTTT. Translating gives CASSLADRGVQPQHF.

The V gene is TRBV11-2, the J gene TRBJ2-1; 9 nucleotides match TRBD2. The CDR3 length is 18 residues. Germline lookup yields CDR1 SGHAT and CDR2 FQNNGV. Trimming took 5 bases from V and 8 from J; bases not matched to a gene: 19. As DNA, the CDR3 is TGTGCCAGCAGCCCAACTGCCCTTTTGGCTAGCGGGGAATATGAGCAGTTCTTC. Translating it yields CASSPTALLASGEYEQFF.